This TCR beta chain was retrieved from a study of shared clonotypes between healthy human individuals. The CDR3 is 14 residues long. Germline assignment: CDR1 SNHLY and CDR2 FYNNEI. V was clipped by 7 bases and J by 4 bases, with 16 bases between them. CD45RO-negative, CCR7-selected cells formed the naive CD8 fraction, which excluded terminally differentiated effector memory CD45RA+ cells. Some clones are missing from TCRdb's copy, which holds only in-frame ones; the method was immunoSEQ multiplex PCR. In the table there are 2 million to 2.5 million clones, roughly 94% of which are singletons. The sequencing sample was made of naive CD8+ T cells sorted from blood. The V call is TRBV2, the J call TRBJ1-1; D uncertain. This receptor was identified in a man aged 18 to 30 in good health. The CDR3 reads CASNPAAGGTEAFF. The CDR3 DNA is TGTGCCAGCAACCCCGCGGCAGGAGGCACTGAAGCTTTCTTT.